One sample yielded the 4 T cell receptor beta chains listed below, sequenced in a study of blood T cell repertoires in COVID-19. Only in-frame clones appear in the TCRdb table, and some are missing; sequencing was by immunoSEQ multiplex PCR. This table holds approximately 60,000 clones, around 81% found once. The sequenced material came from peripheral blood. These receptors all come from a woman of 80 years or more with acute or convalescent COVID-19.

This rearrangement joins TRBV14 to TRBJ2-2; no firm D call. Trimming shortened V by 1 base and J by 7 bases, and 7 bases separated the two germline ends. The CDR3 totals 13 residues. CDR1 is SGHDN, CDR2 FVKESK, per germline. Here the CDR3 DNA reads TGTGCCAGCAGCCAAGTGTATAACGGGGAGCTGTTTTTT. This gives the protein CASSQVYNGELFF.

The V and J genes are TRBV6-5 and TRBJ1-1; unclear D gene. CDR3 length equals 14 residues. V lost 0 bases to trimming and J lost 6 bases, with 11 bases between them. Germline V lookup: CDR1 MNHEY, CDR2 SVGAGI. CDR3 DNA sequence: TGTGCCAGCAGTTACTCGAGGGAGTCGGCTGAAGCTTTCTTT. Encoded protein: CASSYSRESAEAFF.

DNA for the CDR3: TGCGCCAGCAGCCAAGATCTAGCGGGGGGGTCCAATGAGCAGTTCTTC. Amino acids: CASSQDLAGGSNEQFF. The chain recombines TRBV4-3 with TRBJ2-1; 12 nucleotides match TRBD2. The V gene end was trimmed by 0 bases and the J gene end by 6 bases; junction bases not matched to a gene: 3. The CDR3 spans 16 residues. CDR1 and CDR2 (germline): LGHNA, YSLEER.

V and J are TRBV3-1 (or the pseudogene TRBV3-2) and TRBJ2-1, with TRBD2 identical over 11 bases. The CDR3 has 16 amino acids. V trimming: 1 base; J trimming: 4 bases; junction bases outside the gene matches: 3. The germline gives CDR1 LGHDT, CDR2 YNNKEL (reference sequence). CDR3 bases: TGTGCCAGCAGCCAAGGCCCTAGCGGGGGGTACAATGAGCAGTTCTTC. This sequence encodes CASSQGPSGGYNEQFF.